The present T cell receptor beta chain was sequenced within a study of Graves' ophthalmopathy and Graves' hyperthyroidism. V was clipped by 4 bases and J by 5 bases, with 19 bases between them. Germline CDR1 is SGDLS and CDR2 is YYNGEE. The CDR3 covers 17 residues. TCR beta CDR3 amplification used RNA transcripts. First-round RT-PCR used HTBI primers; second-round multiplex PCR followed. From the multiplex PCR reads, TCRdb called clonotypes with MiXCR, one entry per CDR3 protein. The table includes almost 750,000 distinct CDR3 sequences, roughly 40% detected once. The table lists this clonotype with a few counts.

The chain couples TRBV9 to TRBJ1-6; possible D gene TRBD1, 6 bases. This clonotype was sampled from an adult man with Graves' ophthalmopathy. Sample: peripheral blood. CDR3 sequence: CASSPIGRGQNNSPLHF. The CDR3 DNA reads TGTGCCAGCAGCCCGATCGGTCGGGGGCAGAATAATTCACCCCTCCACTTT.